This entry features one T cell receptor (beta chain) sequence. Its antigen has not been determined. No qualities accompany the bases; no much larger clone lies one base away. The library was generated by the immunoSEQ multiplex PCR assay. Here the immuneACCESS table is served through TCRdb, limited to in-frame sequences with V and J called. Missing clones are a known gap in these copies; in checked studies unresolved V genes cover under half, and the rest lacks a known reason. Recorded for this sample are roughly 99,000 clones; approximately 82% of them occurred a single time. The ten top clones hold about 2% of the sample. These data originate in a study of control samples from healthy donors and cancer patients (dated by TCRdb to about 2020). Trimming at the junction amounts to 4 bases on V and 2 bases on J, and the germline ends lie 2 bases apart. The CDR3 has 12 amino acids, counting the end cysteine and phenylalanine. Of the read, only the CDR3 DNA is kept; its 36 bases are in frame from base 1. From a lookup of the germline V gene (reference sequence), CDR1 and CDR2 are LGHDT and YNNKEL.

Recombination joined TRBV3-1 (or the pseudogene TRBV3-2) with TRBJ2-2; no D segment can be confidently identified. Input material: blood. This receptor was taken from a man aged 60-69 years in good health. The CDR3 is CASSPNTGELFF. Read as DNA, the sequence is TGTGCCAGCAGCCCCAACACCGGGGAGCTGTTTTTT.